This T cell receptor beta chain was obtained from a study of glioma-infiltrating T cells. Findings and limits, study-wide: Tissue and blood shared very few CDR3 sequences. Non-neoplastic patients had below-expected tissue-blood divergence, while all gliomas exceeded expectation.

The junction had 3 bases not matched to a gene; V was cut back by 2 bases and J by 3 bases. Germline lookup yields CDR1 MDHEN and CDR2 SYDVKM. This CDR3 has 16 residues. The iRepertoire nested amplicon-rescue multiplex PCR amplified TCR alpha and beta CDR3s from RNA. Tissue mRNA or PBMC total RNA, about 95-450 ng, went into one-step reverse transcription and amplification. TCRdb reanalysed the multiplex PCR reads using MiXCR and keeps one entry per CDR3 protein. Here the sample spans approximately 120,000 distinct CDR3 sequences, around a quarter being singletons. This clonotype has at least ten counts. Its target is unknown.

The source material was glioma tissue, nonneoplastic brain tissue, or PBMCs (not recorded which). The rearrangement links TRBV28 to TRBJ1-5; 11 bases are shared with TRBD1. The sequence derives from a human donor with low-grade glioma or glioblastoma, undergoing nonglioma brain surgery, or in good health (not recorded which). The CDR3 reads CASSLGDRGSNQPQHF. CDR3 nucleotide sequence: TGTGCCAGCAGTTTAGGGGACAGGGGGTCCAATCAGCCCCAGCATTTT.